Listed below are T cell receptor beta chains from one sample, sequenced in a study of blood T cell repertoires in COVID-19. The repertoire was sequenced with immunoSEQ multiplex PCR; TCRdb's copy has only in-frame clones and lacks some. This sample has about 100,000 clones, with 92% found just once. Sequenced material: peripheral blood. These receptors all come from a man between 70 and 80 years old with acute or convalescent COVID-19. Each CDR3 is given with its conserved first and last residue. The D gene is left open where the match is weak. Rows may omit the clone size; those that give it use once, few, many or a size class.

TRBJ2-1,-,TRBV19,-,TGTGCCAGTAGTATAGATCGAGATAATGAGCAGTTCTTC,CASSIDRDNEQFF
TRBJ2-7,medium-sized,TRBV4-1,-,TGCGCCAGCAGCCATCCAGCCGACGGCGCTAGAGGCGAGCAGTACTTC,CASSHPADGARGEQYF
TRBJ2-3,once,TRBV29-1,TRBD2,TGCAGCGTTGGACTAGCCAAGGCAGATACGCAGTATTTT,CSVGLAKADTQYF
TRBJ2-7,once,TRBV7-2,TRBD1,TGTGCCAGCAGCTTAGCCGACAGGGAACGGAACGAGCAGTACTTC,CASSLADRERNEQYF
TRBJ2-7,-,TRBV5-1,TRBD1,TGCGCCAGCAGCTTGAGGACAGGGGCCTCCTACGAGCAGTACTTC,CASSLRTGASYEQYF
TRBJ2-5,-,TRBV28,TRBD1,TGTGCCAGCAGTCCCGGACAGGGGGAGACCCAGTACTTC,CASSPGQGETQYF
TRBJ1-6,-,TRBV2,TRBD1,TGTGCCAGCAGGGGACAGGGGGGAGATAATTCACCCCTCCACTTT,CASRGQGGDNSPLHF
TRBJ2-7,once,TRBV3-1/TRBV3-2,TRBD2,TGTGCCAGCAGGACTAGCGGGGGGACGAACGAGCAGTACTTC,CASRTSGGTNEQYF
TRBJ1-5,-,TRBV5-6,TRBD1,TGTGCCAGCAGCTTGGGACAGGGAGGTCAGCCCCAGCATTTT,CASSLGQGGQPQHF
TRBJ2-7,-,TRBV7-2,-,TGTGCCAGCAGCTTTCCCCGAGGGGCGGGGTACGAGCAGTACTTC,CASSFPRGAGYEQYF
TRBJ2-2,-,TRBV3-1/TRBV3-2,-,TGTGCCAGCAGCCAAGTGGGAGACGGATCTTATTGGGGGGAGCTGTTTTTT,CASSQVGDGSYWGELFF
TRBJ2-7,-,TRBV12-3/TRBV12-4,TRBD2,TGTGCCAGCAGTGGACTAGCGGGGTACGAGCAGTACTTC,CASSGLAGYEQYF
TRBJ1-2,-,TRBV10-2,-,TGCGCCAGCAGGACAGGTGAAGGCTATGGCTACACCTTC,CASRTGEGYGYTF
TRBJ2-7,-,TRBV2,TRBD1,TGTGCCAGCAGTGAAGACAGGGGCTCCTACGAGCAGTACTTC,CASSEDRGSYEQYF
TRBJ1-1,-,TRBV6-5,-,TGTGCCAGCAGTTACATAGATCAAAACACTGAAGCTTTCTTT,CASSYIDQNTEAFF
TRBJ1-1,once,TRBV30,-,TGTGCCTGGACCCGCAGGACTGAAGCTTTCTTT,CAWTRRTEAFF
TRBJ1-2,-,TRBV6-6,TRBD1,TGTGCCAGCAGTTACATGCGACAGGGGGCGGAGGGCTACACCTTC,CASSYMRQGAEGYTF
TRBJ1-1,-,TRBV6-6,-,TGTGCCAGCAGTTGGACAGTAAACACTGAAGCTTTCTTT,CASSWTVNTEAFF
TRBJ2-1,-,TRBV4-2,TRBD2,TGTGCCAGCAGCCAAGTAAGCGGGGTCTCCTACAATGAGCAGTTCTTC,CASSQVSGVSYNEQFF
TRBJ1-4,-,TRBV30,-,TGTGCCTGGTCCACCGGGAACCATGAAAAACTGTTTTTT,CAWSTGNHEKLFF
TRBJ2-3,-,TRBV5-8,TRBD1,TGTGCCAGCAGCAAGGGCACAGGGGGCCTTAGTACAGATACGCAGTATTTT,CASSKGTGGLSTDTQYF
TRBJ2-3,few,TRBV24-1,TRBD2,TGTGCCACCAGTGAGGCTAGCGGTTGGGAGGATACGCAGTATTTT,CATSEASGWEDTQYF
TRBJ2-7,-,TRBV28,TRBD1,TGTGCCAGCAGCCGAGTGGCGGACAGGGGGTCGATCGAGCAGTACTTC,CASSRVADRGSIEQYF
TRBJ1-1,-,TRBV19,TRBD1,TGTGCCAGTAGTTTATCCGGGACAGGCGACGCTTTCTTT,CASSLSGTGDAFF
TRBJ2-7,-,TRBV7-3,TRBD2,TGTGCCAGCAGCCCGAGCGGGAAAAGCTCCTACGAGCAGTACTTC,CASSPSGKSSYEQYF
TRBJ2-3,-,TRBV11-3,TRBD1,TGTGCCAGCAGCCCCGGACAGGGGGCAAGGACAGATACGCAGTATTTT,CASSPGQGARTDTQYF
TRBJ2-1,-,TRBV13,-,TGTGCCAGCAGCTACCGGGGAACAGGGCTTAATGAGCAGTTCTTC,CASSYRGTGLNEQFF
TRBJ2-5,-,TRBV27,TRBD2,TGTGCCAGCAGTCATCATTTCGCGGGAGGGTGGGAGACCCAGTACTTC,CASSHHFAGGWETQYF
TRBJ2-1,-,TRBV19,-,TGTGCCAGTAGTATAATATCGGCAGGGCTTAATAATGAGCAGTTCTTC,CASSIISAGLNNEQFF
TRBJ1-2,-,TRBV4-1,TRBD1,TGCGCCAGCAGCTTACAGGGGGAATCGGGTGGCTACACCTTC,CASSLQGESGGYTF
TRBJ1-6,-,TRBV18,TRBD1,TGTGCCAGCTCACCCCAGGGGGCATATAATTCACCCCTCCACTTT,CASSPQGAYNSPLHF
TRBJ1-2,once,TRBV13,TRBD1,TGTGCCAGCAGCCCCGGGACAGGGGGTGGCTACACCTTC,CASSPGTGGGYTF
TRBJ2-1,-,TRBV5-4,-,TGTGCCAGCAGCAGCCCCTACAATGAGCAGTTCTTC,CASSSPYNEQFF
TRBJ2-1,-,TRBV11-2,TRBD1,TGTGCCAGCAGCCCGAGACAGGGCACCTACAATGAGCAGTTCTTC,CASSPRQGTYNEQFF
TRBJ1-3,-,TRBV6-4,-,TGTGCCAGCAGTCATGTGGGAGGGAAGGAACCTGGAAACACCATATATTTT,CASSHVGGKEPGNTIYF
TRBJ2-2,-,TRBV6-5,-,TGTGCCAGCAGGCAATACTTGAGCACCGGGGAGCTGTTTTTT,CASRQYLSTGELFF
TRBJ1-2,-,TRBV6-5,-,TGTGCCAGCACCCCAACGACTTACAACTATGGCTACACCTTC,CASTPTTYNYGYTF
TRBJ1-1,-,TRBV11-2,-,TGTGCCAGCAGCCAATATCCATTACGCGTAGACACTGAAGCTTTCTTT,CASSQYPLRVDTEAFF
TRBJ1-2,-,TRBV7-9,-,TGTGCCAGCTCCCCTGAGCGCTACACCTTC,CASSPERYTF
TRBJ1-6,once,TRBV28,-,TGTGCCAGCACCCTGGGGCGGGGAGATTCACCCCTCCACTTT,CASTLGRGDSPLHF
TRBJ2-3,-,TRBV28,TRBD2,TGTGCCAGCAGTTTATCACCTAGCGGGAAAAGTGGTACGCAGTATTTT,CASSLSPSGKSGTQYF
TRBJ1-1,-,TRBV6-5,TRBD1,TGTGCCAGCGGCGGGACAGTGAACACTGAAGCTTTCTTT,CASGGTVNTEAFF
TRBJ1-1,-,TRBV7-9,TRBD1,TGTGCCAGCAGCTCCAGGGGGCGTGACACTGAAGCTTTCTTT,CASSSRGRDTEAFF
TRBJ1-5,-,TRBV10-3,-,TGTGCCATCAGGGACAACCTGGGTCAGCCCCAGCATTTT,CAIRDNLGQPQHF
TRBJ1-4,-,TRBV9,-,TGTGCCAGCAGCACTCAAGGAGCAACTAATGAAAAACTGTTTTTT,CASSTQGATNEKLFF
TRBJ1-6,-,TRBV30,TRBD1,TGTGCCTGGAGTATACAGGGGCCCTATAATTCACCCCTCCACTTT,CAWSIQGPYNSPLHF